This T cell receptor beta chain was recovered during a study of cytomegalovirus exposure and HLA in healthy donors. About the study: Roughly 92 million unique TCRs, all from HLA-typed donors, were included in an early release of the data.

Amplification used 60 Vbeta primers and 13 Jbeta primers. TCRdb keeps only in-frame clones here, not all; method: immunoSEQ multiplex PCR. Of roughly 56,000 clones listed, more than 70% were seen once; the top ten hold roughly 1.5%. On this clone itself: Germline and junction disagree at one end, which may indicate a read error.

CDR1 is SGDLS, CDR2 YYNGEE, per germline. The CDR3 has 14 residues. The material sequenced was PBMCs. The sequence derives from a man younger than 35 in good health and CMV-seronegative. The V gene is TRBV9, the J gene TRBJ1-1, with 7 bases lining up with TRBD1. Written as DNA, the CDR3 is TGTGCCAGCAGCGACCTGACAGGGAACCCTGAAGCTTTCTTT. Translation gives CASSDLTGNPEAFF.